This TCR beta chain was observed in a study of shared clonotypes between healthy human individuals. Across the study: Researchers assigned three CD4 naive, three CD4 memory, two CD8 naive and one CD8 memory plate to each donor. Overall study findings and caveats: Four donors had about 5.1% of their naive CD4 clonotypes in common. As a rule, naive subsets had a larger estimated richness than memory subsets.

Deletions cut 5 bases from V and 0 bases from J, with 13 bases between. Germline lookup yields CDR1 SEHNR and CDR2 FQNEAQ (reference sequence). The CDR3 extends over 16 amino acids. Under the authors' procedure: Sequence data from immunoSEQ were junction-only and lacked quality scores; consequently, filtering differed. Sequenced by immunoSEQ multiplex PCR; TCRdb stores in-frame clones only, minus some. The V and J calls and the clone size are those of that table, but D and trimming were determined from the DNA. The data contain under 2,500,000 clones, more than 90% of them singletons. On this clone: The antigen is unknown.

This TCR was sampled from a man aged 18 to 30 in good health. What was sequenced was naive CD4+ T cells sorted from blood. Subset given: CD45RA+ positively selected. The V and J genes are TRBV7-9 and TRBJ2-2; tentatively, D is TRBD1 (6 bases). In DNA form, the CDR3 reads TGTGCCAGCAGCCAGAAACAGGGATCGAACACCGGGGAGCTGTTTTTT. This gives the protein CASSQKQGSNTGELFF.